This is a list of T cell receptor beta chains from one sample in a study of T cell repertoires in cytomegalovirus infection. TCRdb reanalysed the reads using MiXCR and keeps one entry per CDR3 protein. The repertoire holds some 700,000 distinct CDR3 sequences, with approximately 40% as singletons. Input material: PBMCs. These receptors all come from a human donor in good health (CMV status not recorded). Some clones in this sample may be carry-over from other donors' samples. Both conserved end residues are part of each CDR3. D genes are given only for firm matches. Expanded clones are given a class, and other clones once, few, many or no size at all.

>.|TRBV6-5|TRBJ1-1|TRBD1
TGTGCCAGCAAATCCGGGACAGGGGGCTTTTGGAACACTGAAGCTTTCTTT
CASKSGTGGFWNTEAFF
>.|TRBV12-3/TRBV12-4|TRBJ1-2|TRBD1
TGTGCCAGCAGTATCCCGGACAGGGGAGGCGGCTACACCTTC
CASSIPDRGGGYTF
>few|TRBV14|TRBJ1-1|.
TGTGCCAGCAGCCAAGGAGGCAGGGCCGACACTGAAGCTTTCTTT
CASSQGGRADTEAFF
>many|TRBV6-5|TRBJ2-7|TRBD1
TGTGCCAGCAGTTACAGGGACAGGGGGCTCTACGAGCAGTACTTC
CASSYRDRGLYEQYF
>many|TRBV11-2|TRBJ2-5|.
TGTGCCAGCAGCCCCACCTGGAGGGTGGTGGAGACCCAGTACTTC
CASSPTWRVVETQYF
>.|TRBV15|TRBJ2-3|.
TGTGCCACCAGCAGAGAAACTAGGGACCGGGATACGCAGTATTTT
CATSRETRDRDTQYF
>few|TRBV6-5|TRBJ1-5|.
TGTGCCAGCAGTTACTCGAAGGGCCTTCCGGATTTT
CASSYSKGLPDF
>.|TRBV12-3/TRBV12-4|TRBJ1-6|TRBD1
TGTGCCAGCAGTCCAGAACCCACAGGGGGTGGCTCACCCCTCCACTTT
CASSPEPTGGGSPLHF
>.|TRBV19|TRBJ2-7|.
TGTGCCAGTTTGGGGAGAGGCACACGCTCCTACGAGCAGTACTTC
CASLGRGTRSYEQYF
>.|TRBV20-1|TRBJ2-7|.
TGCAGTGCTAGAGATTCGCCGAGGGCCCGGTCCTACGAGCAGTACTTC
CSARDSPRARSYEQYF
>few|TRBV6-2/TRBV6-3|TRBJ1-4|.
TGTGCCAGCAGTTACTCGAAGGAGGGCGGAGAAAAACTGTTTTTT
CASSYSKEGGEKLFF
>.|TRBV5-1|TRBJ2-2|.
TGCGCCAGCAGCTTCGCGGGTGTGACCATTGACGGGGAGCTGTTTTTT
CASSFAGVTIDGELFF
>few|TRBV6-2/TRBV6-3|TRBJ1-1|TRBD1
TGTGCCAGCAGTTCCAGGGGGCTTGGCTACACTGAAGCTTTCTTT
CASSSRGLGYTEAFF
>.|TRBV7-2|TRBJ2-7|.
TGTGCCAGCAGCTCCGGCATGGGGTCGGCAAGCTCCTCCGAGCAGTACTTC
CASSSGMGSASSSEQYF
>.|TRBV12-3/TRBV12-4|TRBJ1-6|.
TGTGCCAGCAGTCCCAGACTTTCACCCCTCCACTTT
CASSPRLSPLHF
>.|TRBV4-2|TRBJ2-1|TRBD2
TGTGCCAGCAGCCAAGCCCGACTAGCGGGAGTCGGCAATGAGCAGTTCTTC
CASSQARLAGVGNEQFF
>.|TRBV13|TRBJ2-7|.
TGTGCCAGCAGCTTAACGGATTCCTACGAGCAGTACTTC
CASSLTDSYEQYF
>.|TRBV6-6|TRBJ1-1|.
TGTGCCAGCAGAGTCCGGGACGCTGACACTGAAGCTTTCTTT
CASRVRDADTEAFF
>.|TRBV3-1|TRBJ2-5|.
TGTGCCAGCAGCCAAGATAAAGCGGCCGAGTACCAAGAGACCCAGTACTTC
CASSQDKAAEYQETQYF
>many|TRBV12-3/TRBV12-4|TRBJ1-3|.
TGTGCCAGCAGTTTTATTGGGGGGCAAGGTGGAAACACCATATATTTT
CASSFIGGQGGNTIYF
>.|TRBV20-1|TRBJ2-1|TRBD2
TGCAGGGGACTAGCGGGAACCAATGAGCAGTTCTTC
CRGLAGTNEQFF
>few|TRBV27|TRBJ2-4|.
TGTGCCAGCAGGCCCGGTGGGGCCAAAAACATTCAGTACTTC
CASRPGGAKNIQYF
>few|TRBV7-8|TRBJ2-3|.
TGTGCCAGCAGCTCCGAGAGAGTAGGCACCCGATTCACAGATACGCAGTATTTT
CASSSERVGTRFTDTQYF
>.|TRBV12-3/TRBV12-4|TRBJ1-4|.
TGTGCCAGCAGTTTATTAAGTTGGCAGGGTAACGAAAAACTGTTTTTT
CASSLLSWQGNEKLFF
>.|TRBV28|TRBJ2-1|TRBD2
TGTGCCAGCACCCAGGGCGGGAGGGCGGACAATGAGCAGTTCTTC
CASTQGGRADNEQFF
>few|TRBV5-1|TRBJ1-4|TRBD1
TGCGCCAGCAGGCCGACAGGGGACCATAATGAAAAACTGTTTTTT
CASRPTGDHNEKLFF
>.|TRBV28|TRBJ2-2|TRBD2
TGTGCCAGCAGTTTATGGCTAGCGGGGGGTACCGGGGAGCTGTTTTTT
CASSLWLAGGTGELFF
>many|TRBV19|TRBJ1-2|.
TGTGCCAGTACCACACAGGGCCGTTCCCAATATGGCTACACCTTC
CASTTQGRSQYGYTF
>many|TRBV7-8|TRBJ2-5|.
TGTGCCAGCGGCAGGGAAGAGACCCAGTACTTC
CASGREETQYF
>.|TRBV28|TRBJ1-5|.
TGTGCCAGCAGGGCCCGGGGTTGGGGCAATCAGCCCCAGCATTTT
CASRARGWGNQPQHF